This T cell receptor (beta chain) was captured in a study of cytomegalovirus exposure and HLA in healthy donors. Regarding the study as a whole: TCR beta chains numbering under 200 were designated cytomegalovirus-associated.

CDR1 MNHEY and CDR2 SVGAGI come from the germline V gene. The CDR3 runs 14 residues. V was clipped by 2 bases and J by 4 bases, with 9 bases between them. In the case of this clone: The antigen remains undetermined.

Amplification used 60 Vbeta primers and 13 Jbeta primers. Produced via immunoSEQ multiplex PCR; TCRdb's table is partial and in-frame only. Seen here are roughly 190,000 clones, roughly 70% observed once, and the top ten hold about 2%. The chain carries TRBV6-5 and TRBJ2-1, with D possibly matching TRBD2 (5 bases). This TCR was recovered from a woman under 40 in good health and CMV-seronegative. Material: PBMCs. In nucleotides, the CDR3 is TGTGCCAGCAGTTACGAGCGGAGATACAATGAGCAGTTCTTC. It yields the protein CASSYERRYNEQFF.